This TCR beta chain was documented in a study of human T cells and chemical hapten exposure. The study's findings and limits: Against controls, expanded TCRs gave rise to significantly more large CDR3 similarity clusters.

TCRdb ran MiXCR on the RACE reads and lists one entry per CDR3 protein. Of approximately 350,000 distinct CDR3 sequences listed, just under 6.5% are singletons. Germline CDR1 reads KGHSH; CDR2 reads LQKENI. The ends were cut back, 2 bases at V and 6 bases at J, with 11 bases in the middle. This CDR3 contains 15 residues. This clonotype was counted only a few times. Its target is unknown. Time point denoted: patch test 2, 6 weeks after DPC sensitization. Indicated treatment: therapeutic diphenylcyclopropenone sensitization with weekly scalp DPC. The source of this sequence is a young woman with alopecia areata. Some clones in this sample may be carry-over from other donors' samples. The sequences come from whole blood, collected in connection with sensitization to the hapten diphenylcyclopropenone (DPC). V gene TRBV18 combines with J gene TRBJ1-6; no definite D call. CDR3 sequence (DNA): TGTGCCAGCTCACCAGGTGTTAGCATTAATTCACCCCTCCACTTT. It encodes CASSPGVSINSPLHF. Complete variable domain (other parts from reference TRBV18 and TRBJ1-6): NAGVMQNPRHLVRRRGQEARLRCSPMKGHSHVYWYRQLPEEGLKFMVYLQKENIIDESGMPKERFSAEFPKEGPSILRIQQVVRGDSAAYFCASSPGVSINSPLHFGNGTRLTVT.